The next 22 T cell receptor beta chains were all read from a single sample in a study of control samples from healthy donors and cancer patients. TCRdb keeps only in-frame clones here, not all; method: immunoSEQ multiplex PCR. Found here are 150,000 or so clones, over 90% of them singletons; the top ten hold over 12%. The material sequenced was PBMCs. The receptors originated from a man in his fifties or sixties with colorectal cancer.

This chain joins TRBV23-1 and TRBJ1-4; 7 positions match TRBD1. TRBV23-1 is recorded as an ORF, its role being uncertain. With 8 bases clipped from V and 7 bases from J, the junction kept 10 bases outside the gene matches. The CDR3 spans 14 residues. CDR3 protein: CASGTRGKFEKLFF. DNA of the CDR3: TGCGCCAGCGGTACCAGGGGGAAGTTTGAAAAACTGTTTTTT.

The chain joins TRBV7-9 to TRBJ2-2; tentative D call: TRBD1 (7 bases). In germline, CDR1 is SEHNR, CDR2 FQNEAQ (reference sequence). This CDR3 contains 16 residues. Trimming pared 1 base from V and 6 bases from J, leaving 15 bases between. In DNA form, the CDR3 reads TGTGCCAGCAGCTTAGTTTCGAGCAGGGGGGCCGGGGAGCTGTTTTTT. Its translation is CASSLVSSRGAGELFF. The full variable domain, in which reference TRBV7-9 and TRBJ2-2 provide the parts outside the CDR3, is DTGVSQNPRHKITKRGQNVTFRCDPISEHNRLYWYRQTLGQGPEFLTYFQNEAQLEKSRLLSDRFSAERPKGSFSTLEIQRTEQGDSAMYLCASSLVSSRGAGELFFGEGSRLTVL.

The V and J genes are TRBV7-9 and TRBJ1-4; D not resolved. CDR1 and CDR2 from the germline V gene are SEHNR and FQNEAQ (reference sequence). The V and J ends lost 3 bases and 4 bases respectively, with 6 bases between them. The CDR3 loop spans 13 amino acids. The CDR3 loop reads CASSLDGNEKLFF. The DNA of the CDR3 is TGTGCCAGCAGCTTGGATGGTAATGAAAAACTGTTTTTT.

This chain uses TRBV24-1 with TRBJ2-4; 9 nucleotides align to TRBD1. Per the germline V gene, CDR1 is KGHDR and CDR2 is SFDVKD. The CDR3 is 15 residues long. V was pared by 3 bases and J by 5 bases, with 4 bases of the junction left unmatched. CDR3 loop: CATSDPGQGQNIQYF. CDR3 bases: TGTGCCACCAGTGATCCGGGACAGGGCCAAAACATTCAGTACTTC.

The rearrangement uses TRBV19 and TRBJ2-2; 9 bases agree with TRBD2. Germline trimming cut 2 bases from V and 5 bases from J; bases unmatched to any gene: 6. This CDR3 spans 16 amino acids. Germline V gene sequence: CDR1 LNHDA, CDR2 SQIVND (reference sequence). DNA for the CDR3: TGTGCCAGTAGTATAAGGATAGCGGGGGATACCGGGGAGCTGTTTTTT. Protein: CASSIRIAGDTGELFF.

The chain combines TRBV3-1 (or the pseudogene TRBV3-2) with TRBJ2-2; perhaps TRBD1 as D (6 bases). The CDR3 runs 18 residues. Between the trimmed V and J ends, which lost 0 bases and 7 bases, there was a span of 21 bases. CDR1 and CDR2 (germline): LGHDT, YNNKEL (reference sequence). The CDR3 is CASSQEWRHRVGIGELFF. As DNA, the CDR3 is TGTGCCAGCAGCCAAGAATGGCGCCACAGGGTGGGGATCGGGGAGCTGTTTTTT.

The rearrangement uses TRBV7-2 and TRBJ2-2, with D hard to call. Trimming shortened V by 6 bases and J by 3 bases, and 8 bases separated the two germline ends. This CDR3 has 13 amino acids. Per the germline V gene, CDR1 is SGHTA and CDR2 is FQGNSA. The CDR3 sequence is CASSSFYTGELFF. Here the CDR3 DNA reads TGTGCCAGCAGTTCTTTCTACACCGGGGAGCTGTTTTTT.

The chain has TRBV7-6 and TRBJ2-5, with D unclear. Trimming shortened V by 5 bases and J by 5 bases, and 12 bases separated the two germline ends. This CDR3 is built from 13 residues. Germline V gives CDR1 SGHVS, CDR2 FNYEAQ. CDR3 nucleotides: TGTGCCAGCAGCCCCAGCGCCCACGAGACCCAGTACTTC. Translated: CASSPSAHETQYF.

The chain uses TRBV6-5 and TRBJ1-3; TRBD1 aligns across 10 bases. Losses at the gene ends were 2 bases for V and 2 bases for J; bases not matched to a gene: 0. The CDR3 loop spans 15 amino acids. Germline lookup yields CDR1 MNHEY and CDR2 SVGAGI. CDR3 bases: TGTGCCAGCAGTTACGGACAGGGGGCTGGAAACACCATATATTTT. Translating it yields CASSYGQGAGNTIYF.

This rearrangement joins TRBV5-8 to TRBJ2-5, with a possible D match to TRBD2 (6 bases). The germline V gene has CDR1 SGHTS and CDR2 YDEGEE. The CDR3 covers 13 residues. V lost 4 bases and J lost 6, with 13 bases in between. DNA for the CDR3: TGTGCCAGCAGCCCGCAGGAGGGTCAGACCCAGTACTTC. Translating gives CASSPQEGQTQYF.

The rearrangement joins TRBV2 to TRBJ1-5; perhaps TRBD1 as D (5 bases). Germline lookup yields CDR1 SNHLY and CDR2 FYNNEI. The V and J ends lost 4 bases and 5 bases respectively, with 12 bases between them. The CDR3 sequence is 14 residues long. The chain's CDR3 is CASSAPPGDQPQHF. CDR3 coding DNA: TGTGCCAGCAGTGCCCCTCCGGGGGATCAGCCCCAGCATTTT.

V gene TRBV5-6 combines with J gene TRBJ1-6, with D perhaps matching TRBD1 (5 bases). Germline values: CDR1 SGHDT, CDR2 YYEEEE. This CDR3 is built from 18 residues. V lost 0 bases, J lost 5 bases, and 18 bases lay in between. CDR3 region: CASSLARTGTKNNSPLHF. The CDR3 DNA is TGTGCCAGCAGCTTGGCGCGCACCGGGACGAAAAATAATTCACCCCTCCACTTT.

This chain links TRBV6-1 with TRBJ2-7, with D perhaps assigned TRBD1 or TRBD2 (6 bases each). The CDR3 is 16 amino acids. The ends were cut back, 3 bases at V and 0 bases at J, with 15 bases in the middle. Germline loops: CDR1 MNHNS, CDR2 SASEGT. CDR3 protein: CASSDPGGRVSYEQYF. As DNA, the CDR3 is TGTGCCAGCAGTGACCCTGGGGGGCGGGTCTCCTACGAGCAGTACTTC.

The rearrangement links TRBV27 to TRBJ2-2, with 7 bases lining up with TRBD2. Germline values: CDR1 MNHEY, CDR2 SMNVEV (reference sequence). This CDR3 is 19 amino acids long. After removal of 4 bases from V and 1 base from J, the junction contained 15 bases not matched to a gene. This CDR3 reads CASSSSKSWPSGNTGELFF. The CDR3 DNA reads TGTGCCAGCAGTTCCTCGAAGTCTTGGCCTAGCGGGAACACCGGGGAGCTGTTTTTT.

The gene calls are TRBV5-1 and TRBJ2-1; D not certain. Germline CDR1 SGHRS, CDR2 YFSETQ. V lost 0 bases and J 4 bases, leaving 8 bases between the germline ends. The CDR3 has 14 amino acids. The CDR3 protein is CASSLGGGYNEQFF. In DNA, the CDR3 is TGCGCCAGCAGCTTGGGGGGTGGGTACAATGAGCAGTTCTTC.

The chain uses TRBV6-5 and TRBJ1-2; D is ambiguous. Per germline, CDR1 MNHEY and CDR2 SVGAGI. The CDR3 sequence is 12 residues long. V dropped 10 bases and J dropped 2 bases, with 11 bases sitting between them. CDR3 sequence: CATRQTNYGYTF. In DNA, the CDR3 is TGTGCCACCAGGCAGACGAACTATGGCTACACCTTC.

The J gene is TRBJ2-7, the V gene TRBV7-9; possibly TRBD1 or TRBD2 for D (7 bases each). Germline V gives CDR1 SEHNR, CDR2 FQNEAQ (reference sequence). V gave up 5 bases and J gave up 7 bases, with 18 bases separating them. The CDR3 totals 14 residues. Written as DNA, the CDR3 is TGTGCCAGCAGCCCCGCCCGACAGGGAGGGGAGCAGTACTTC. Translated: CASSPARQGGEQYF.

The chain combines TRBV7-2 with TRBJ2-5; maybe TRBD2 (6 bases). From germline, CDR1 is SGHTA and CDR2 FQGNSA. V was clipped by 3 bases and J by 5 bases, with 16 bases between them. CDR3 length: 15 amino acids. The CDR3 spells CASSFTSSESETQYF. DNA of the CDR3: TGTGCCAGCAGCTTTACTAGCTCTGAGAGTGAGACCCAGTACTTC.

This chain connects TRBV19 to TRBJ1-2, with D hard to call. This CDR3 has 13 residues. V shed 9 bases and J shed 2 bases, with 13 bases lying between them. Germline lookup yields CDR1 LNHDA and CDR2 SQIVND (reference sequence). In DNA, the CDR3 is TGTGCCAGCCTGGCTAACGCGAACTATGGCTACACCTTC. This sequence encodes CASLANANYGYTF.

The chain uses TRBV6-6 and TRBJ2-7; D is perhaps TRBD1 (5 bases). V was clipped by 6 bases and J by 0 bases, with 15 bases between them. Looked up from germline, CDR1 is MNHNY and CDR2 is SVGAGI (reference sequence). CDR3 length: 15 residues. As DNA, the CDR3 is TGTGCCAGCAGCTCGTCAGGGAAAAGCTCCTACGAGCAGTACTTC. It yields the protein CASSSSGKSSYEQYF.

This CDR3 reads CASSSTSGEHTDTQYF. The CDR3 DNA reads TGTGCCAGCAGCTCCACTAGCGGGGAGCACACAGATACGCAGTATTTT. This rearrangement joins TRBV6-2 or TRBV6-3 to TRBJ2-3; the match to TRBD2 covers 10 bases. Per the germline V gene, CDR1 is MNHEY and CDR2 is SVGEGT. The CDR3 length is 16 residues. Trimming cost V 6 bases and J 2 bases; bases outside gene matches: 8.

The rearrangement joins TRBV11-2 to TRBJ1-2; 9 bases fit TRBD1. Losses at the gene ends were 4 bases for V and 5 bases for J; bases not matched to a gene: 8. Germline CDR1 is SGHAT and CDR2 is FQNNGV. This CDR3 region has 15 residues. CDR3 coding DNA: TGTGCCAGCAGCTCTTGGACAGGGGAAGGGTATGGCTACACCTTC. Translation: CASSSWTGEGYGYTF.